This TCR beta chain was obtained from a study of T-cell memory formation after mild COVID-19. TCRdb re-analysed the 5' RACE reads in MiXCR, keeping a single row per CDR3 protein. The sample has hundreds of thousands of distinct CDR3 sequences, roughly 15% seen once. Germline V gene data show CDR1 as SGHRS and CDR2 as YFSETQ. The V end lost 0 bases, the J end lost 4 bases, and 23 bases lay between the germline ends. CDR3 length: 19 residues. The study, taken as a whole, reports: CD4+ contracting clones were found mainly in CM and EM, and CD8+ ones in EMRA. Clones that contracted from day 15 to 85 had balanced CD4/CD8; later expanders were CD4+ biased.

Worth noting for this clonotype: Its target is unknown.

Material: PBMCs or a T cell subset sorted from them (not recorded which). This chain connects TRBV5-1 to TRBJ2-1; D gene ambiguous. This clonotype was obtained from a young man who had mild COVID-19 (a few samples of this study predate the infection). Cell type and time point are not known. CDR3 sequence reads: CASSLAVSRNLPAYNEQFF. CDR3 nucleotide sequence: TGCGCCAGCAGCTTGGCCGTCAGTAGGAATCTACCAGCTTACAATGAGCAGTTCTTC. The full variable domain, completed using reference TRBV5-1 and TRBJ2-1, is KAGVTQTPRYLIKTRGQQVTLSCSPISGHRSVSWYQQTPGQGLQFLFEYFSETQRNKGNFPGRFSGRQFSNSRSEMNVSTLELGDSALYLCASSLAVSRNLPAYNEQFFGPGTRLTVL.